The rows below give T cell receptor beta chains drawn from one sample of a study of shared clonotypes between healthy human individuals. The protocol was immunoSEQ multiplex PCR, while the TCRdb copy is restricted to in-frame clones and leaves out a portion. The sample carries roughly 1 million clones, 70% to 80% recorded once. Material: memory CD4+ T cells from PBMCs. The receptors were gathered from a man aged 18 to 29 in good health. Some clones in this sample may be carry-over from other donors' samples. The CDR3 runs from the conserved cysteine through the conserved F or W. The D gene is left open where the match is weak. A row's size may be missing; if present it is once, few, many or a size class.

clone_size: .
v_call: TRBV7-6
j_call: TRBJ1-1
d_call: .
cdr3_nt: TGTGCCAGCAGCGGCGGGGAGACTGAAGCTTTCTTT
cdr3_aa: CASSGGETEAFF

clone_size: .
v_call: TRBV7-2
j_call: TRBJ2-7
d_call: .
cdr3_nt: TGTGCCAGCAGTATCGACATGCGCCGCGGCGAGCAGTACTTC
cdr3_aa: CASSIDMRRGEQYF

clone_size: once
v_call: TRBV4-2
j_call: TRBJ1-2
d_call: .
cdr3_nt: TGTGCCAGCAGCCAAGATATGCGGCAGGGCTATGGCTACACCTTC
cdr3_aa: CASSQDMRQGYGYTF

clone_size: .
v_call: TRBV6-9
j_call: TRBJ2-2
d_call: .
cdr3_nt: TGTGCCAGCAGTTATTCGGAGTCTAGAGGAACGAACACCGGGGAGCTGTTTTTT
cdr3_aa: CASSYSESRGTNTGELFF

clone_size: .
v_call: TRBV7-2
j_call: TRBJ2-1
d_call: .
cdr3_nt: TGTGCCAGCAAAATCCGGCGGGACTACAATGAGCAGTTCTTC
cdr3_aa: CASKIRRDYNEQFF

clone_size: .
v_call: TRBV7-6
j_call: TRBJ2-2
d_call: .
cdr3_nt: TGTGCCAGCAGCTTAGTAGGTGACGGGGAGCTGTTTTTT
cdr3_aa: CASSLVGDGELFF

clone_size: .
v_call: TRBV5-1
j_call: TRBJ2-3
d_call: TRBD2
cdr3_nt: TGCGCCAGCAGCCAGGAGACTAGCGCTAGCACAGATACGCAGTATTTT
cdr3_aa: CASSQETSASTDTQYF

clone_size: few
v_call: TRBV19
j_call: TRBJ1-5
d_call: .
cdr3_nt: TGTGCCAGTAGTAGAGGGTATAGCAATCAGCCCCAGCATTTT
cdr3_aa: CASSRGYSNQPQHF

clone_size: .
v_call: TRBV2
j_call: TRBJ2-1
d_call: .
cdr3_nt: TGTGCCAGCACCACCCTTGGTTGGAATGAGCAGTTCTTC
cdr3_aa: CASTTLGWNEQFF

clone_size: .
v_call: TRBV5-1
j_call: TRBJ2-5
d_call: TRBD1
cdr3_nt: TGCGCCAGCAGCTCCCGACAGGGCCGGGAGACCCAGTACTTC
cdr3_aa: CASSSRQGRETQYF

clone_size: .
v_call: TRBV5-1
j_call: TRBJ1-1
d_call: .
cdr3_nt: TGCGCCAGCAGCCGTGGACAGTACACTGAAGCTTTCTTT
cdr3_aa: CASSRGQYTEAFF